This T cell receptor beta chain came from a study of blood T cells in healthy people across ages. The V and J ends lost 3 bases and 3 bases respectively, with 12 bases between them. CDR3 length: 15 amino acids. Sample-barcoded 5' priming and a J-beta primer mix drove a second PCR of about 6 to 11 cycles. Each cDNA molecule was tagged by a template-switch adaptor that had 12 random nucleotides. TCRdb reanalysed the 5' RACE reads using MiXCR and keeps one entry per CDR3 protein. The sample includes about a million distinct CDR3 sequences, about 48% of them seen just once. Each donor gave 9.5 to 10 milliliters of peripheral blood.

Sample: blood. This receptor was identified in a man aged 25 to 40 in good health. This chain links TRBV12-3 or TRBV12-4 with TRBJ1-5; D is perhaps TRBD1 (6 bases). In nucleotides, the CDR3 is TGTGCCAGCAGTTTTCGGGGGCTGGTCAATCAGCCCCAGCATTTT. This gives the protein CASSFRGLVNQPQHF.